Ten or more counts support the clone carrying this T cell receptor (beta chain). The antigen is unknown. This entry belongs to a study of T cells after yellow fever vaccination. Study information: Fractions of limited cellularity were prepared by means of SMART-Seq v4 Ultra Low Input.

UMIs and a universal primer site were added when TCR cDNA was made by 5'RACE template switching. TCRdb independently ran MiXCR on the 5' RACE reads; one entry per CDR3 protein. The sample holds roughly 120,000 distinct CDR3 sequences, under 8% seen once. Study findings and constraints: Weaker, the secondary response peaked sooner, at day 5 versus 15. Any FACS-sorted repertoire could hold abundant clonotypes that contaminate it from the bulk population.

Germline CDR1 reads SGHTA; CDR2 reads FQGNSA. This CDR3 spans 14 amino acids. Trimming shortened V by 2 bases and J by 6 bases, and 14 bases separated the two germline ends. This specimen was CD4+ T cells sorted from PBMCs, taken 9 to 10 days after the first yellow fever vaccination. This receptor was taken from a man aged 18 to 29 who received the YFV17D yellow fever vaccine. The chain couples TRBV7-2 to TRBJ2-7, with D unresolved. The CDR3 bases are TGTGCCAGCAGCTTACAATTCGCCGGGCTCGAGCAGTACTTC. It yields the protein CASSLQFAGLEQYF.